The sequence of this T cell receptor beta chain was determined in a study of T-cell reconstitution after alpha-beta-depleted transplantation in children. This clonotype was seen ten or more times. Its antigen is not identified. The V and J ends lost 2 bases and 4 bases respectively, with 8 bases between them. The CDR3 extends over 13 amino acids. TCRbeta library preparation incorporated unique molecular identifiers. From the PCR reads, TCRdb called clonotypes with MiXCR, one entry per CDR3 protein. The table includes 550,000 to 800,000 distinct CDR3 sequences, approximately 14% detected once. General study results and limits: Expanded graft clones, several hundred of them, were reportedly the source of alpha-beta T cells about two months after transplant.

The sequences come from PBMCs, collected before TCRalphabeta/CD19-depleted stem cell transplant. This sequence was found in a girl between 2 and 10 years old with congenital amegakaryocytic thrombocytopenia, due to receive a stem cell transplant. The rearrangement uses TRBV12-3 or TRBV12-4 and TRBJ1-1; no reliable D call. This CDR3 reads CASSLNWGTEAFF. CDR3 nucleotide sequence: TGTGCCAGCAGTTTAAATTGGGGCACTGAAGCTTTCTTT.